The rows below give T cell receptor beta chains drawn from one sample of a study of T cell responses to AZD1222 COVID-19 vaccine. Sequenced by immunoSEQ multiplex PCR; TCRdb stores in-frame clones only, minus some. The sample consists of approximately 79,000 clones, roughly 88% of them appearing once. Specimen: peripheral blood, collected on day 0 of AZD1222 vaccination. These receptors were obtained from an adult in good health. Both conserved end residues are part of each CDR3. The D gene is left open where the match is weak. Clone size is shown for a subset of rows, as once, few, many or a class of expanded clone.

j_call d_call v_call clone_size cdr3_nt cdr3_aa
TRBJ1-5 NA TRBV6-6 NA TGTGCCAGCAGTTATGCAGGGGCTAGCAATCAGCCCCAGCATTTT CASSYAGASNQPQHF
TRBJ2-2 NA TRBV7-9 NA TGTGCCAGCAGCGCCCAAGGTTTGCGCAGGCTTAACACCGGGGAGCTGTTTTTT CASSAQGLRRLNTGELFF
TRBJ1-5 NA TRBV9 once TGTGCCAGCAGCGTAGCAGCAGGGATCAATCAGCCCCAGCATTTT CASSVAAGINQPQHF
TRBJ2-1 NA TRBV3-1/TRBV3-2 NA TGTGCCAGCAGCCATATTGGGCTCAGGAAAAACACATGGGGTGAGCAGTTCTTC CASSHIGLRKNTWGEQFF
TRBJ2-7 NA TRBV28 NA TGTGCCAGCAGTTTATCGGGAAGAACGTACGAGCAGTACTTC CASSLSGRTYEQYF
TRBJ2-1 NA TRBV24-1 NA TGTGCCACCAGTGCCGGGACCGGTCCCTACAATGAGCAGTTCTTC CATSAGTGPYNEQFF
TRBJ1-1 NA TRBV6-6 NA TGTGCCAGCAGTTACTCAGAAGCGAACACTGAAGCTTTCTTT CASSYSEANTEAFF
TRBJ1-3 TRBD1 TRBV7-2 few TGTGCCAGCAGCTTAGCCCCAGGGGGTGGAAACACCATATATTTT CASSLAPGGGNTIYF
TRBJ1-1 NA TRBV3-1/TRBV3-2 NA TGTGCCAGCAGCCCACAACCAGGGTTCAGGAACACTGAAGCTTTCTTT CASSPQPGFRNTEAFF
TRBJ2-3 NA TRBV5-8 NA TGTGCCAGCAGCTTGCGGCGGGGGCAGGGCACAGATACGCAGTATTTT CASSLRRGQGTDTQYF
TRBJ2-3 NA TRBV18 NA TGTGCCAGCTCACCAACACGTACCACAGATACGCAGTATTTT CASSPTRTTDTQYF
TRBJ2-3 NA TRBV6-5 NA TGTGCCAGCAGGAGCCGGGGTGCAGATACGCAGTATTTT CASRSRGADTQYF
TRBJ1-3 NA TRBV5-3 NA TGTGCCAGAAGCTTGGAAAACTTAGCTGGAAACACCATATATTTT CARSLENLAGNTIYF
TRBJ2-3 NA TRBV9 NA TGTGCCAGCAGCGTAGCAGGTAGCTTCGGCACAGATACGCAGTATTTT CASSVAGSFGTDTQYF
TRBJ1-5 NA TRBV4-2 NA TGTGCCAGCAGCCAAGAAGCCGGGGCTGATCAGCCCCAGCATTTT CASSQEAGADQPQHF
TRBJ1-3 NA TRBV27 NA TGTGCCAGCAGTCCGCAAGGCCAGGACACCATATATTTT CASSPQGQDTIYF
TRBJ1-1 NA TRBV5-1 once TGCGCCAGCAGCTTGGGGGGCTCTATGAACACTGAAGCTTTCTTT CASSLGGSMNTEAFF
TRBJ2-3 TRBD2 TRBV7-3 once TGTGCCAGCAGCTCCACCGCAGGACTAGTAGGAGATACGCAGTATTTT CASSSTAGLVGDTQYF
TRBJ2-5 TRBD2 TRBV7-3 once TGTGCCAGCAGATCCGGGACTAGCGGCAGTGAGACCCAGTACTTC CASRSGTSGSETQYF
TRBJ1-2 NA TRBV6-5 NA TGTGCCAGCAGGAGGGACGAGACAGGAGGCTATGGCTACACCTTC CASRRDETGGYGYTF
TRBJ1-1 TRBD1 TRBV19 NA TGTGCCAGTAGAAAGACAGGGGGCGCGTCTACTGAAGCTTTCTTT CASRKTGGASTEAFF
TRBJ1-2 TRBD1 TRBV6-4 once TGTGCCAGCAGTGACTCTACAGGGGGCGGCTATGGCTACACCTTC CASSDSTGGGYGYTF
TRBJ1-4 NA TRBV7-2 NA TGTGCCAGCAGCCCTCGTGAAGGGACGGGCTTGCTCGGGAAACTGTTTTTT CASSPREGTGLLGKLFF
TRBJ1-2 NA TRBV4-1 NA TGCGCCAGCAGCCCCGGCGGGGAAACATATGGCTACACCTTC CASSPGGETYGYTF